Included here is one T cell receptor (beta chain) sequence, with context. The PCR made use of 60 Vbeta and 13 Jbeta primers. Method: immunoSEQ multiplex PCR; TCRdb's copy keeps in-frame clones and lacks some. Among 110,000 to 150,000 clones, roughly three quarters were seen once, and the ten largest hold about 5%. This record comes from a study of cytomegalovirus exposure and HLA in healthy donors. Trimming left V 2 bases short and J 8 bases short, with 12 bases between. CDR1 LGHNA and CDR2 YNFKEQ come from the germline V gene. The CDR3 is 14 amino acids. The sequenced sample consisted of PBMCs. The TCR was taken from a male donor in good health and CMV-seronegative. V usage is TRBV4-2 and J usage is TRBJ1-4; maybe TRBD1 (5 bases). The CDR3: CASSQTTAGEKLFF. The CDR3 region has the DNA TGTGCCAGCAGCCAAACGACAGCGGGCGAAAAACTGTTTTTT.